The 24 T cell receptor beta chains below come from one sample, sequenced in a study of patients and donors after allogeneic stem cell transplantation. TCRdb called the RT-PCR reads again in MiXCR, with one record for every CDR3 protein. The data hold about a million distinct CDR3 sequences, with roughly 18% observed a single time. Sequencing was carried out using blood, either unsorted or a sorted T cell fraction (not recorded which). The receptors stem from a human donor who was either an allogeneic HSCT recipient or a stem cell or donor lymphocyte infusion donor (not recorded which). It is not recorded whose cells these are; they may come from a transplant donor.

V is TRBV30 and J is TRBJ2-7, with 10 positions matching TRBD1. Germline V gives CDR1 GTSNPN, CDR2 SVGIG (reference sequence). After removal of 3 bases from V and 5 bases from J, the junction contained 4 bases not matched to a gene. The CDR3 is 13 amino acids. The CDR3 sequence is CAWRRQGAHEQYF. The CDR3 region has the DNA TGTGCCTGGAGACGACAGGGGGCTCACGAGCAGTACTTC.

The sample holds a few counts of this clonotype. This sequence joins TRBV9 and TRBJ2-3; 8 positions agree with TRBD2. The CDR3 spans 16 residues. From germline, CDR1 is SGDLS and CDR2 YYNGEE. After removal of 0 bases from V and 1 base from J, the junction contained 4 bases not matched to a gene. CDR3 DNA: TGTGCCAGCAGCGTAGGGGCGACTAGCGGCACAGATACGCAGTATTTT. This sequence encodes CASSVGATSGTDTQYF.

V gene TRBV24-1 combines with J gene TRBJ1-5, with TRBD1 as a possible D gene (5 bases). The germline V gene encodes CDR1 KGHDR and CDR2 SFDVKD. The V end lost 5 bases, the J end lost 2 bases, and 15 bases lay between the germline ends. The CDR3 totals 16 residues. CDR3: CATSGAGNIGNQPQHF. CDR3 DNA: TGTGCCACCAGTGGCGCAGGGAATATTGGCAATCAGCCCCAGCATTTT.

This clonotype was detected a few times. The chain uses TRBV2 and TRBJ1-1; D remains ambiguous. The CDR3 sequence is 13 residues long. Germline assignment: CDR1 SNHLY and CDR2 FYNNEI. Trimming stripped 1 base from V and 7 bases from J, with 10 bases between. CDR3 in amino acids: CASSEVRGSEAFF. In nucleotides, the CDR3 is TGTGCCAGCAGTGAAGTACGAGGGAGTGAAGCTTTCTTT.

The V and J genes are TRBV7-9 and TRBJ2-7; a possible D gene is TRBD1 (5 bases). V was trimmed by 5 bases and J by 3 bases, leaving 11 bases between them. This CDR3 is 13 amino acids long. Germline CDR1 SEHNR, CDR2 FQNEAQ (reference sequence). This CDR3 is CASSPQEYYEQYF. The CDR3 DNA reads as TGTGCCAGCAGCCCACAGGAATACTACGAGCAGTACTTC.

This clonotype was found a few times. V usage is TRBV21-1 and J usage is TRBJ1-1; the table's D gene call, TRBD1, was not cross checked with the DNA. TRBV21-1 represents a pseudogene. This CDR3 is built from 13 residues. CDR3 DNA: TGTGCCAGCACCCACGGGGGGGACACTGAAGCTTTCTTT. It encodes CASTHGGDTEAFF.

V and J are TRBV6-5 and TRBJ1-1; tentatively, D is TRBD1 (5 bases). Trimming cost V 2 bases and J 4 bases, with 11 bases left between them. Germline CDR1 reads MNHEY; CDR2 reads SVGAGI. The CDR3 extends over 14 amino acids. This CDR3 is CASSYSEGSTEAFF. CDR3 nucleotide sequence: TGTGCCAGCAGTTACAGCGAGGGGAGCACTGAAGCTTTCTTT.

The chain combines TRBV9 with TRBJ2-3, with 12 bases identical to TRBD2. V was clipped by 0 bases and J by 7 bases; unmatched bases: 12. The germline V gene encodes CDR1 SGDLS and CDR2 YYNGEE. This CDR3 spans 18 amino acids. The CDR3 coding sequence is TGTGCCAGCAGCGTAGAACCCCTAGCGGGGGGGCCGGGAAATACGCAGTATTTT. It yields the protein CASSVEPLAGGPGNTQYF.

This clonotype was counted once. V is TRBV11-2 and J is TRBJ2-5; D is unresolved. V was cut by 2 bases and J by 3 bases, with 13 bases left in between. The CDR3 contains 15 residues. Germline assignment: CDR1 SGHAT and CDR2 FQNNGV. CDR3 region: CASSLWSTKKETQYF. The CDR3 nucleotides read TGTGCCAGCAGCTTATGGTCCACGAAAAAAGAGACCCAGTACTTC.

V and J are TRBV20-1 and TRBJ2-7; 8 bases match TRBD2. CDR3 length: 15 residues. Per the germline V gene, CDR1 is DFQATT and CDR2 is SNEGSKA (reference sequence). J was trimmed by 0 bases and V by 3 bases; bases with no gene match: 7. CDR3 in amino acids: CSASHLAGVSYEQYF. For the CDR3, the DNA is TGCAGTGCTAGTCACCTAGCGGGCGTCTCCTACGAGCAGTACTTC.

The chain joins TRBV21-1 to TRBJ1-6; whether TRBD1, the table's D call, matches the DNA was not checked. TRBV21-1 is deemed a pseudogene. The CDR3 consists of 16 residues. CDR3 amino acids: CASSKFVDRGNAPLHF. In nucleotides, the CDR3 is TGTGCCAGCAGCAAATTTGTCGACAGGGGTAATGCACCCCTCCACTTT.

This clonotype was detected a few times. The V gene is TRBV29-1, the J gene TRBJ2-5, with a possible D match to TRBD1 (6 bases). The germline V and J ends were trimmed by 3 bases and 1 base, with 9 bases remaining between them. Germline lookup yields CDR1 SQVTM and CDR2 ANQGSEA. This CDR3 comprises 13 residues. CDR3 sequence reads: CSVEHRAQETQYF. DNA for the CDR3: TGCAGCGTTGAGCACAGGGCCCAAGAGACCCAGTACTTC.

The rearrangement links TRBV11-2 to TRBJ2-1, with unresolved D. CDR1 is SGHAT, CDR2 FQNNGV, per germline. The CDR3 sequence is 15 residues long. Deletions cut 10 bases from V and 0 bases from J, with 16 bases between. This CDR3 is CAIGQVKGSYNEQFF. Written as DNA, the CDR3 is TGTGCCATTGGGCAGGTTAAGGGCTCCTACAATGAGCAGTTCTTC.

The chain employs TRBV10-3 and TRBJ1-1; D possibly corresponds to TRBD1 (5 bases). The CDR3 length is 16 residues. Trimming removed 7 bases from V and 0 bases from J, with 18 bases in between. Germline lookup yields CDR1 ENHRY and CDR2 SYGVKD. The CDR3 DNA reads as TGTGCCATCACCCCCCGGGAGGGGACCCTGAACACTGAAGCTTTCTTT. This encodes CAITPREGTLNTEAFF.

This clonotype was detected many times. The rearrangement uses TRBV5-1 and TRBJ2-3; possible D gene TRBD2, 6 bases. Trimming removed 2 bases at V and 1 base at J, with 11 bases between. The CDR3 contains 15 residues. The germline gives CDR1 SGHRS, CDR2 YFSETQ. CDR3 sequence reads: CASSFGGRGTDTQYF. DNA of the CDR3: TGCGCCAGCAGCTTTGGGGGGAGAGGCACAGATACGCAGTATTTT. The complete variable domain, with remaining parts taken from reference TRBV5-1 and TRBJ2-3, reads KAGVTQTPRYLIKTRGQQVTLSCSPISGHRSVSWYQQTPGQGLQFLFEYFSETQRNKGNFPGRFSGRQFSNSRSEMNVSTLELGDSALYLCASSFGGRGTDTQYFGPGTRLTVL.

Many counts were recorded for this clonotype. This chain joins TRBV6-2 or TRBV6-3 and TRBJ2-7; 7 bases map to TRBD2. Germline assignment: CDR1 MNHEY and CDR2 SVGEGT. The CDR3 is 14 amino acids. After removal of 3 bases from V and 1 base from J, the junction contained 3 bases not matched to a gene. In nucleotides, the CDR3 is TGTGCCAGCAGTTATGCGGGGGATTCCTACGAGCAGTACTTC. Encoded protein: CASSYAGDSYEQYF.

Many counts were recorded for this clonotype. The CDR3 region has the DNA TGTGCCAGCATCCTGAGGCGGTGGGCGGGCCCCACAGATACGCAGTATTTT. Amino acid sequence: CASILRRWAGPTDTQYF. The V gene is TRBV12-3 or TRBV12-4, the J gene TRBJ2-3; TRBD2 might be the D (5 bases). This CDR3 is built from 17 residues. The germline V and J ends were trimmed by 7 bases and 2 bases, with 22 bases remaining between them.

V usage is TRBV6-1 and J usage is TRBJ2-7, with D perhaps assigned TRBD1 or TRBD2 (7 bases each). V dropped 6 bases and J dropped 5 bases, with 17 bases sitting between them. The germline V gene has CDR1 MNHNS and CDR2 SASEGT. This CDR3 is built from 14 residues. The CDR3 protein is CASSPGGAPNEQYF. CDR3 DNA sequence: TGTGCCAGCAGCCCAGGGGGGGCCCCTAACGAGCAGTACTTC.

This clonotype was counted only a few times. This sequence joins TRBV11-2 and TRBJ2-1; D gene unclear. Trimming shortened V by 3 bases and J by 6 bases, and 12 bases separated the two germline ends. The CDR3 is made up of 14 amino acids. Germline V gene sequence: CDR1 SGHAT, CDR2 FQNNGV. The CDR3 loop reads CASSFPLPSNEQFF. CDR3 DNA sequence: TGTGCCAGCAGCTTCCCCCTGCCCAGCAATGAGCAGTTCTTC.

The V gene is TRBV25-1, the J gene TRBJ1-2; 7 nucleotides align to TRBD1. The germline gives CDR1 MGHDK, CDR2 SYGVNS. Trimming at V came to 10 bases and at J to 2 bases, leaving 10 bases not matched to a gene. The CDR3 is made up of 14 amino acids. The CDR3 is CATVGQGQNYGYTF. The CDR3 DNA reads TGTGCCACCGTCGGGCAGGGACAGAACTATGGCTACACCTTC.

In its sample, this clonotype was seen a few times. The chain carries TRBV9 and TRBJ2-2, with a possible D match to TRBD2 (5 bases). The CDR3 runs 17 residues. The V gene's germline CDR1 is SGDLS and CDR2 YYNGEE. V lost 2 bases and J lost 7, with 21 bases in between. CDR3 DNA: TGTGCCAGCAGCGTCGGAGGAGGTGACCGGGATAGCGGGGAGCTGTTTTTT. It yields the protein CASSVGGGDRDSGELFF.

This clonotype appeared many times. The rearrangement links TRBV7-2 to TRBJ1-4, with no clear D. Germline CDR1 is SGHTA and CDR2 is FQGNSA. V gave up 6 bases and J gave up 0 bases, with 11 bases separating them. The length of the CDR3 is 15 residues. The CDR3, as DNA: TGTGCCAGCAGTTTGGACGGTGCAACTAATGAAAAACTGTTTTTT. Protein product: CASSLDGATNEKLFF.

This clonotype showed up just a few times. This rearrangement joins TRBV6-2 or TRBV6-3 to TRBJ1-1; D may be TRBD1 (5 bases). Germline V gives CDR1 MNHEY, CDR2 SVGEGT. V was shortened by 7 bases and J by 4 bases, with 19 bases between the two germline ends. The CDR3 length is 15 residues. CDR3 nucleotide sequence: TGTGCCAGCACCGGGGGTGTCGTTCCGGGCACTGAAGCTTTCTTT. It is translated as CASTGGVVPGTEAFF.

The chain joins TRBV5-4 to TRBJ2-2, with D perhaps TRBD2 (5 bases). V was clipped by 1 base and J by 4 bases, with 14 bases between them. The germline CDR1 and CDR2 sequences are SGHNT and YYREEE (reference sequence). The CDR3 runs 16 residues. The CDR3 DNA reads TGTGCCAGCAGCTTGAGGCTACCTCGGGGCACCGGGGAGCTGTTTTTT. As protein: CASSLRLPRGTGELFF.